The 4 T cell receptor beta chains listed next were all sequenced from one sample in a study of T cell repertoires in cytomegalovirus infection. Via MiXCR, TCRdb re-called the reads, giving one row per CDR3 protein. The table includes 300,000 to 400,000 distinct CDR3 sequences, 25% to 30% detected once. Their cognate antigens are unknown. The sample consisted of cultured PBMCs, taken from culture after CMV antigen stimulation. Receptor source: a human donor in good health (CMV status not recorded). Some clones in this sample may be carry-over from other donors' samples.

The CDR3 loop is CASSLVREEETSGSHNEQFF. CDR3 DNA sequence: TGTGCCAGCAGTTTAGTTAGGGAGGAGGAAACTAGCGGGAGTCACAATGAGCAGTTCTTC. The J gene is TRBJ2-1, the V gene TRBV12-3 or TRBV12-4; 11 bases are a match to TRBD2. The CDR3 loop spans 20 amino acids. The trim removed 1 base at V and 5 bases at J, leaving 16 bases unmatched.

This clonotype was observed a handful of times. V is TRBV12-3 or TRBV12-4 and J is TRBJ1-1; D unresolved. V lost 5 bases and J 4 bases, leaving 11 bases between the germline ends. The CDR3 has 13 residues. CDR3 residues: CASSRHSSTEAFF. CDR3 bases: TGTGCCAGCAGTCGACATTCAAGCACTGAAGCTTTCTTT.

V is TRBV12-3 or TRBV12-4 and J is TRBJ1-5; D unclear. This CDR3 is 14 amino acids long. Trimming pared 8 bases from V and 7 bases from J, leaving 18 bases between. CDR3: CASSLEGRRQPQHF. As DNA, the CDR3 is TGTGCCAGCTCACTGGAGGGAAGGCGGCAGCCCCAGCATTTT.

Concerning this clonotype itself: Sequence at one end of the junction differs from germline and may be a read error. This chain links TRBV5-1 with TRBJ1-6; the D gene is possibly TRBD1 (6 bases). Per germline, CDR1 SGHRS and CDR2 YFSETQ. This CDR3 has 16 residues. As DNA, the CDR3 is TGCGCCAGCAGCTCAACGGACAGCTCCTATAGTTCACCCCTCCACTTT. This sequence encodes CASSSTDSSYSSPLHF. Complete variable domain (other parts from reference TRBV5-1 and TRBJ1-6): KAGVTQTPRYLIKTRGQQVTLSCSPISGHRSVSWYQQTPGQGLQFLFEYFSETQRNKGNFPGRFSGRQFSNSRSEMNVSTLELGDSALYLCASSSTDSSYSSPLHFGNGTRLTVT.